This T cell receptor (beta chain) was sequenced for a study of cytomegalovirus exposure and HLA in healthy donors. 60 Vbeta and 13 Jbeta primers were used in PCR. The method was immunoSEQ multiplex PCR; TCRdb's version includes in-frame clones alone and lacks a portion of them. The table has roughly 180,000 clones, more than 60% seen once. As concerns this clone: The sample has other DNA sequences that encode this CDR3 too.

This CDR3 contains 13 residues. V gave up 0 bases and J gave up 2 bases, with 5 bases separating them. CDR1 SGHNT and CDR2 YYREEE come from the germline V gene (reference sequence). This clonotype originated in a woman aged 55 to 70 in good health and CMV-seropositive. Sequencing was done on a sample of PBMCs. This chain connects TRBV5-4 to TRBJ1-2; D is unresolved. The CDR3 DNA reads TGTGCCAGCAGCTTGGGCGGAAACTATGGCTACACCTTC. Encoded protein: CASSLGGNYGYTF. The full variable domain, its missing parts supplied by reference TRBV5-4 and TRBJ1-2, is ETGVTQSPTHLIKTRGQQVTLRCSSQSGHNTVSWYQQALGQGPQFIFQYYREEENGRGNFPPRFSGLQFPNYSSELNVNALELDDSALYLCASSLGGNYGYTFGSGTRLTVV.